The present TCR beta chain was sequenced within a study of sequential checkpoint blockade in melanoma. The treatment here: randomized to nivolumab then ipilimumab (arm A) or the reverse (arm B). Assay used: immunoSEQ multiplex PCR; TCRdb lists only in-frame clones, some missing. Among about 13,000 clones listed, 70% to 80% were seen once. CDR1 and CDR2 (germline): SGHKS, YYEKEE (reference sequence). The trim removed 4 bases at V and 2 bases at J, leaving 8 bases unmatched. CDR3 length: 15 amino acids. The TCR was taken from a human patient with melanoma. Some clones in this sample may be carry-over from other donors' samples. The chain couples TRBV5-5 to TRBJ2-7; 8 positions match TRBD1. Sequences were derived from CD8+ T cells sorted from blood (inferred from file names), sampled from a patient given nivolumab and ipilimumab in sequence. The CDR3 DNA sequence: TGTGCCAGCAGCCTCCACAGGGGGGCCGCCTACGAGCAGTACTTC. It translates to CASSLHRGAAYEQYF. Full variable domain (remainder filled in from reference TRBV5-5 and TRBJ2-7): DAGVTQSPTHLIKTRGQQVTLRCSPISGHKSVSWYQQVLGQGPQFIFQYYEKEERGRGNFPDRFSARQFPNYSSELNVNALLLGDSALYLCASSLHRGAAYEQYFGPGTRLTVT.